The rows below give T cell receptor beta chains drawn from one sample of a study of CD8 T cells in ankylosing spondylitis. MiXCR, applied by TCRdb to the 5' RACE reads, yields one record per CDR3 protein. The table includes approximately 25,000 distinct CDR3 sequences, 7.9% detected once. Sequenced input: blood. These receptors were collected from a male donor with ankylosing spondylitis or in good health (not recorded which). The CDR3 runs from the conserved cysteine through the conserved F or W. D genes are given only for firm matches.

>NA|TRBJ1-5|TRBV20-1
CSARDYREVNNQPQHF
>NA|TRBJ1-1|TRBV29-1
CSVDGGYTEAFF
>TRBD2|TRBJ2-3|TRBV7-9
CASSLAAGGAQYF
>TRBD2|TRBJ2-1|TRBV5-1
CASSLAGGDYNEQFF
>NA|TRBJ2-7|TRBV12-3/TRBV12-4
CASSFAQLYEQYF
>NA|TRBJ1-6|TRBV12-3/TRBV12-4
CASTQGVRSPLHF
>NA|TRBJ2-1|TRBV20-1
CSARGPSYNEQFF
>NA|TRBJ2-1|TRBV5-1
CASSEKTGTEGNEQFF
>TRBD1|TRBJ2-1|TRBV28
CASNPRDRGVYNEQFF
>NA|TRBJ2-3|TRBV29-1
CSVESETDTQYF
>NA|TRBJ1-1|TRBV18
CASSPRRSDTEAFF
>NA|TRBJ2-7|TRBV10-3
CAISDQGYEQYF
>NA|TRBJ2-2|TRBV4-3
CASSQDINTGELFF
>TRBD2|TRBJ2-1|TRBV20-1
CSARDFLAGGGPIF
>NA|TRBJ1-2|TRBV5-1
CASSPTDTAGGYTF
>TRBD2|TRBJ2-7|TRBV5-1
CASSLELAGRSYEQYF
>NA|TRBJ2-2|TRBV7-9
CASSLWGNGELFF
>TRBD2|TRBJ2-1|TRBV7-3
CASSPFGTSGPNEQFF
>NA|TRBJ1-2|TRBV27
CASSPLAGIQYGYTF